Listed here is a single T cell receptor beta chain. This clonotype showed up just a few times. This receptor's antigen is unknown. Per-base qualities were not stored, and no clone one base away is much larger. The entry originates in a study of T-cell reconstitution after alpha-beta-depleted transplantation in children (dated by TCRdb to 2016 to 2017). About the investigation overall: T-cell immune reconstitution after TCRalphabeta/CD19-depleted allogeneic hematopoietic cell transplantation in children was quantitatively tracked in the study by means of TCR repertoire profiling.

The treatment or condition label, as the study defines it: allogeneic hematopoietic cell transplantation with graft depleted of TCRalphabeta T cells and CD19 B cells. The transplant recipients were children given TCRalphabeta/CD19-depleted allogeneic hematopoietic cell grafts. The library was built by means of PCR. Sequencer: Illumina HiSeq 2500. To normalize quantification of the TCRbeta repertoire, the TCR libraries were built with molecular barcoding that relied on unique molecular identifiers. The public reads were reanalyzed by TCRdb: fastp trimming at Q25, MiXCR alignment, in-frame beta chains only. Duplicate CDR3 protein sequences are folded into a single record with the most common DNA and genes. The sample includes 200,000 to 250,000 distinct CDR3 sequences, with approximately 7% observed a single time. Jointly, the top ten make up just over 5.5% of the sample. Findings and caveats that apply to the study as a whole: Over the following months the frequencies of hyperexpanded clones went down, and after one year T-cell counts and TCRbeta diversity were mostly credited to newly produced T cells. In some patients, the high TCRbeta diversity seen at day 60 was put down to recipient T cells and intrathymic progenitors that had survived conditioning. The apparently early alphabetaT-cell count recovery about two months after transplant was reportedly dependent on only several hundred rapidly expanded clones derived from non-depleted graft cells.

The germline ends are 7 bases apart after V is trimmed by 4 bases and J by 0 bases. The CDR3 sequence holds 13 residues, the cysteine and phenylalanine included. The CDR3 DNA has 39 bases and is translated from base 1. As encoded in the germline V gene (reference sequence), CDR1 is SEHNR while CDR2 is FQNEAQ. The sample here was PBMCs, taken before TCRalphabeta/CD19-depleted stem cell transplant. This chain joins TRBV7-9 to TRBJ2-7, with the identity of the D gene unclear. This clonotype originated in a boy between 2 and 10 years old with acute lymphoblastic leukemia, due to receive a stem cell transplant. The nucleotide sequence reads TGTGCCAGCAGCTCAGCGAGCTCCTACGAGCAGTACTTC. It is translated as CASSSASSYEQYF.